This TCR beta chain is from a study of T cell changes during pregnancy in multiple sclerosis. The repertoire was sequenced with immunoSEQ multiplex PCR; TCRdb's copy has only in-frame clones and lacks some. Altogether more than 70,000 clones are present, under 95% being singletons, with the ten largest covering 0.95%. The junction had 9 bases not matched to a gene; V was cut back by 5 bases and J by 6 bases. The CDR3 spans 15 residues. Germline V gene sequence: CDR1 SNHLY, CDR2 FYNNEI. The receptor was derived from a female donor with multiple sclerosis, enrolled in a pregnancy study. The chain joins TRBV2 to TRBJ1-2, with TRBD1 matching over 10 bases. Here the sequenced sample was peripheral blood, taken before pregnancy. CDR3 DNA: TGTGCCAGCAGTACAAGACAGGGGGCATTTGATGGCTACACCTTC. Translation: CASSTRQGAFDGYTF.